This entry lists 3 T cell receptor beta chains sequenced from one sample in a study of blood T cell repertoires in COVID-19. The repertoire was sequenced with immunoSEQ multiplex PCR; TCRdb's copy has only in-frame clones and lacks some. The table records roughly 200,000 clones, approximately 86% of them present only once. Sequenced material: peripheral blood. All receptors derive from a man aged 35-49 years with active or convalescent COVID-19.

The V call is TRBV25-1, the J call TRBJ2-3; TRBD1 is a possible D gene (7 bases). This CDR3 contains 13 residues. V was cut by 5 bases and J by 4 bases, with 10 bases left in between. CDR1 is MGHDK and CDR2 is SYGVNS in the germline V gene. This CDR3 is CASSQGGPDTQYF. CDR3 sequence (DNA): TGTGCCAGCAGTCAGGGGGGCCCAGATACGCAGTATTTT.

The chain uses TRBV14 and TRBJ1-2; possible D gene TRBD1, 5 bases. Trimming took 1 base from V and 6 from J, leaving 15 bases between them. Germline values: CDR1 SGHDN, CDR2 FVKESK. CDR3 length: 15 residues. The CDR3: CASSQVLGGVDGYTF. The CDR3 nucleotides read TGTGCCAGCAGCCAAGTGCTCGGGGGAGTCGATGGCTACACCTTC.

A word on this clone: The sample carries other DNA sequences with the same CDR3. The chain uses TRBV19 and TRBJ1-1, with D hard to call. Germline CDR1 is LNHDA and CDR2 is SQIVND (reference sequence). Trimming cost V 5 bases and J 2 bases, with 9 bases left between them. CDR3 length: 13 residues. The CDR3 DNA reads TGTGCCAGTAGTCCTGGGCTCAACACTGAAGCTTTCTTT. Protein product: CASSPGLNTEAFF.